The clone carrying this T cell receptor beta chain has a count of ten or more. These data belong to a study of T cells of healthy individuals. TCRdb re-called the 5' RACE reads with MiXCR, one entry per CDR3 protein. The sample carries 63,000 or so distinct CDR3 sequences, around 15% recorded once. Trimming stripped 0 bases from V and 3 bases from J, with 6 bases between. The CDR3 covers 15 residues. Germline assignment: CDR1 LGHDT and CDR2 YNNKEL (reference sequence). This receptor was taken from a human donor in good health. The chain is built from TRBV3-1 and TRBJ1-6; no definite D call. CDR3: CASSQESGYNSPLHF. The CDR3 DNA follows: TGTGCCAGCAGCCAAGAGTCCGGCTATAATTCACCCCTCCACTTT.